Detailed here is one T cell receptor beta chain. Its specificity is unknown. This PCR relied on a set of 60 Vbeta primers and 13 Jbeta primers. Original analysis: Roughly 11 million of the roughly 80 million unique TCR beta chains counted in a later analysis were shared. The protocol was immunoSEQ multiplex PCR, while the TCRdb copy is restricted to in-frame clones and leaves out a portion. Clone size and the V and J calls come from that table; the DNA yielded D and trimming. The sample shows 65,000 to 85,000 clones, roughly 70% of them seen only once. This sample was taken from a study of cytomegalovirus exposure and HLA in healthy donors. For the study at large: Across a few hundred genotyped donors, about 86% landed in the Caucasian-associated ancestry cluster.

Study-wide findings and caveats: HLA-A and HLA-B allele assignments for most subjects were reportedly predicted accurately using TCR beta sequences. Prior analysis indicated that the majority of TCR beta V segments exhibited productivity approximately 87% or approximately 30% of the time.

Germline-derived CDR1 and CDR2 are MNHNS and SASEGT. CDR3 size: 14 residues. V lost 8 bases to trimming and J lost 7 bases; unmatched junction nucleotides: 11. The J gene is TRBJ2-1, the V gene TRBV6-1; 7 nucleotides match TRBD2. This sequence was found in a male donor in good health and CMV-seropositive. The sample taken for sequencing was PBMCs. The CDR3 region has the DNA TGTGCCAGCCTTGAGGGCGGGAGAGGGAATGAGCAGTTCTTC. Translating it yields CASLEGGRGNEQFF.